The source of this T cell receptor (beta chain) is a study of cytomegalovirus exposure and HLA in healthy donors. Study-wide background: From HLA-typed donors, an early data release held 70 million to 95 million unique TCRs. Overall study findings and caveats: HLA restriction was apparent for most CMV-associated TCR beta chains in a later analysis. Researchers catalogued approximately 170 TCR beta chains as cytomegalovirus-associated.

Comments on this clone: Its antigen is not known.

The primer mix had 60 Vbeta and 13 Jbeta primers. Sequenced by immunoSEQ multiplex PCR; TCRdb stores in-frame clones only, minus some. The table lists about 180,000 clones, around 76% of them singletons. This CDR3 comprises 17 residues. The V gene end was trimmed by 6 bases and the J gene end by 3 bases; junction bases not matched to a gene: 12. Per the germline V gene, CDR1 is MDHEN and CDR2 is SYDVKM. The sequenced sample was PBMCs. The TCR comes from a woman in her 30s in good health and CMV-seropositive. The chain couples TRBV28 to TRBJ2-3, with 10 bases that match TRBD1. CDR3 protein: CASSPRQGATRTDTQYF. CDR3 nucleotide sequence: TGTGCCAGCAGCCCAAGACAGGGGGCGACGAGGACAGATACGCAGTATTTT.